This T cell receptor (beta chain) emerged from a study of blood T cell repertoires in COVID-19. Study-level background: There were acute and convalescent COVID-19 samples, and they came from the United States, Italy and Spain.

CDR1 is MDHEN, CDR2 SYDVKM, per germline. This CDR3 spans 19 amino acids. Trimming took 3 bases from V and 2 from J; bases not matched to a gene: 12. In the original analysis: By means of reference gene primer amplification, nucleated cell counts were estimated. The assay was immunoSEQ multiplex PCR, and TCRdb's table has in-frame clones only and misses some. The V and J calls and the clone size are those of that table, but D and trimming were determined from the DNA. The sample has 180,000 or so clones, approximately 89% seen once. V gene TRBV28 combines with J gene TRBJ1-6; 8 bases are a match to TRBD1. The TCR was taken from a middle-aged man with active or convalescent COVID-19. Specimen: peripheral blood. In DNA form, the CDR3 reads TGTGCCAGCAGTTTTAAGTTAGACAGGGGCGGAACCTATAATTCACCCCTCCACTTT. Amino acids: CASSFKLDRGGTYNSPLHF.